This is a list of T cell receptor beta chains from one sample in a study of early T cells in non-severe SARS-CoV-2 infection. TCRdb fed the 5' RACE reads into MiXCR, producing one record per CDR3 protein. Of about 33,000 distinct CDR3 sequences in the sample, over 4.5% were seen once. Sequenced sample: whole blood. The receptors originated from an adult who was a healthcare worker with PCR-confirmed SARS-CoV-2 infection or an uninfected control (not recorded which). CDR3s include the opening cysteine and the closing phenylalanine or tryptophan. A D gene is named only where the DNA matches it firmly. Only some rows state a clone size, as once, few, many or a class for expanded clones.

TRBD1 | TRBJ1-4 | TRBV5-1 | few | CASSLAPFTTGYNEKLFF | TGCGCCAGCAGCTTGGCCCCTTTTACGACAGGGTATAATGAAAAACTGTTTTTT
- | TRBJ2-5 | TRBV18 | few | CASSPLAEQETQYF | TGTGCCAGCTCACCTCTGGCAGAGCAAGAGACCCAGTACTTC
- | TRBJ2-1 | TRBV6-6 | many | CASSGGRASSYNEQFF | TGTGCCAGCAGTGGCGGTAGGGCCAGCTCCTACAATGAGCAGTTCTTC
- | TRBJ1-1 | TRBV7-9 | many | CASSLRGDDTEAFF | TGTGCCAGCAGCTTAAGGGGGGATGACACTGAAGCTTTCTTT
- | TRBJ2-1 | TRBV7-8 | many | CASSTSRVSEGNEQFF | TGTGCCAGCAGCACATCGAGGGTATCGGAGGGCAATGAGCAGTTCTTC
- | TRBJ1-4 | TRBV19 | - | CASRAQSEKLFF | TGTGCCAGCCGGGCTCAGAGTGAAAAACTGTTTTTT
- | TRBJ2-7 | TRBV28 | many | CASSLRHMGSYEQYF | TGTGCCAGCAGTTTACGACACATGGGGTCCTACGAGCAGTACTTC
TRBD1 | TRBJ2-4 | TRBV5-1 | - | CASSFRMTGKGDIQYF | TGCGCCAGCAGCTTTCGTATGACAGGGAAGGGAGACATTCAGTACTTC
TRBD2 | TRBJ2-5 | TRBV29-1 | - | CSVDASGGAETQYF | TGCAGCGTTGATGCTAGCGGGGGGGCAGAGACCCAGTACTTC
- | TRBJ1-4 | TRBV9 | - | CASSVGPGEKLFF | TGTGCCAGCAGCGTTGGACCTGGGGAAAAACTGTTTTTT
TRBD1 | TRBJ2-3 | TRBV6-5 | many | CASSFRDRGQGQYF | TGTGCCAGCAGTTTCCGGGACAGGGGGCAAGGGCAGTATTTT
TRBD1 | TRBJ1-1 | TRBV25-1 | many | CASSAPGTGYTEAFF | TGTGCCAGCAGTGCTCCCGGGACAGGTTACACTGAAGCTTTCTTT
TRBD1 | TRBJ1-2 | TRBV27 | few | CASRRSGGSDGYTF | TGTGCCAGCAGACGATCAGGGGGCTCGGATGGCTACACCTTC
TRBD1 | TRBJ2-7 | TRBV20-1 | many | CSAKRTGGEQYF | TGCAGTGCTAAAAGGACAGGGGGCGAGCAGTACTTC
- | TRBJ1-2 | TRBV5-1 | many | CASSLAPQGTSNYGYTF | TGCGCCAGCAGCTTGGCCCCACAAGGGACATCTAACTATGGCTACACCTTC
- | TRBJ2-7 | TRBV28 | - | CASTSGPLYEQYF | TGTGCCTCCACCTCGGGACCCCTATACGAGCAGTACTTC
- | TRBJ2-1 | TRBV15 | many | CATSRETYEQFF | TGTGCCACCTCCAGAGAGACCTATGAGCAGTTCTTC
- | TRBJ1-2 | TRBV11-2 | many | CASSPWSGEYGYTF | TGTGCCAGCAGCCCCTGGAGCGGGGAGTATGGCTACACCTTC
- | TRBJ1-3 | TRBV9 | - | CASSRTSGNTIYF | TGTGCCAGCAGCCGGACATCCGGAAACACCATATATTTT
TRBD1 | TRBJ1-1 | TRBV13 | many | CASSTSDRENTEAFF | TGTGCCAGCAGCACCTCGGACAGGGAGAACACTGAAGCTTTCTTT
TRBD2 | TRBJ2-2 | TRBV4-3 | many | CASSQGLTTSWGSGELFF | TGCGCCAGCAGCCAAGGATTAACGACTAGCTGGGGGTCCGGGGAGCTGTTTTTT
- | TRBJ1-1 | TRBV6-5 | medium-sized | CASSYSPGGEAFF | TGTGCCAGCAGTTACTCCCCGGGGGGGGAGGCTTTCTTT
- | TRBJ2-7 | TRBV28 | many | CASITRQNQEQYF | TGTGCCAGCATCACAAGACAAAATCAGGAGCAGTACTTC
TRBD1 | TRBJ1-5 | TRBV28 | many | CASSFRTGTGQPQHF | TGTGCCAGCAGTTTCCGGACAGGGACGGGGCAGCCCCAGCATTTT
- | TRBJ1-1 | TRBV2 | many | CAGTGSYANTEAFF | TGTGCCGGGACGGGGAGTTACGCAAACACTGAAGCTTTCTTT
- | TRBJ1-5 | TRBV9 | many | CASSVGQSDQPQHF | TGTGCCAGCAGCGTAGGGCAATCGGATCAGCCCCAGCATTTT
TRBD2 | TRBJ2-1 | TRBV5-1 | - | CASSLAYLMRGNSYNEQFF | TGCGCCAGCAGCTTGGCTTACTTAATGCGGGGGAACTCCTACAATGAGCAGTTCTTC
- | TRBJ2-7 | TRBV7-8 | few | CASSRGLQSYEQYF | TGTGCCAGCAGCCGGGGATTACAGTCCTACGAGCAGTACTTC
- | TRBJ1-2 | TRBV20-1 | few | CSARVERDYGYTF | TGCAGTGCTAGAGTAGAGAGAGACTATGGCTACACCTTC
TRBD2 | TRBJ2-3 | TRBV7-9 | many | CASSLLAGGPQDTQYF | TGTGCCAGCAGCTTACTAGCGGGGGGGCCTCAAGATACGCAGTATTTT
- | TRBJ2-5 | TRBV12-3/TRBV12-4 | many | CASSLVPEGKTQYF | TGTGCCAGCAGTTTAGTACCGGAGGGGAAGACCCAGTACTTC
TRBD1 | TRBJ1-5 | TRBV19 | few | CASTDTGTGLDQPQHF | TGTGCCAGTACCGACACTGGGACAGGGCTGGATCAGCCCCAGCATTTT
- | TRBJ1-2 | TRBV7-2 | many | CASSRGTVRGYTF | TGTGCCAGCAGCCGGGGAACAGTTCGGGGCTACACCTTC
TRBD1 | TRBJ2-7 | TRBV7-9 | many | CASSYEKSMGQEYYEQYF | TGTGCCAGCAGCTATGAGAAATCAATGGGACAGGAGTACTACGAGCAGTACTTC
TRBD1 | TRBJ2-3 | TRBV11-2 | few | CASSFTGDPTDTQYF | TGTGCCAGCAGCTTTACAGGGGATCCCACAGATACGCAGTATTTT
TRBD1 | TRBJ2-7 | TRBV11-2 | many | CASSLGTGAKYF | TGTGCCAGCAGCTTAGGGACAGGGGCCAAGTACTTC
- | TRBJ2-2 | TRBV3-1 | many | CASSPRRGMNTGELFF | TGTGCCAGCAGCCCCCGGCGGGGTATGAACACCGGGGAGCTGTTTTTT
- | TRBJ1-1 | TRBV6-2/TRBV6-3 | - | CASTWAGTEAFF | TGTGCCAGCACTTGGGCGGGGACTGAAGCTTTCTTT
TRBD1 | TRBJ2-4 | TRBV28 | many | CASSFGTGHRVQYF | TGTGCCAGCAGTTTCGGGACAGGCCACCGGGTTCAGTACTTC
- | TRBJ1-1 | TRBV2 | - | CASSDEVNTEAFF | TGTGCCAGCAGTGATGAGGTGAACACTGAAGCTTTCTTT
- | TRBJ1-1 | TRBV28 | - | CASTLPGTGLRAFF | TGTGCCAGCACCCTTCCCGGGACCGGGCTAAGAGCTTTCTTT
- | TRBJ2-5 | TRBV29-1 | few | CSVELSEVETQYF | TGCAGCGTTGAATTGTCGGAGGTCGAGACCCAGTACTTC
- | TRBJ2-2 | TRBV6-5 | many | CASSYSEDSAGELFF | TGTGCCAGCAGTTACTCAGAGGACTCCGCCGGGGAGCTGTTTTTT
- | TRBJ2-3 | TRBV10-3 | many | CAISGRATDTQYF | TGTGCCATCAGTGGTAGGGCCACAGATACGCAGTATTTT
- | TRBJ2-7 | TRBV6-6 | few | CASSGELDEQYF | TGTGCCAGTTCAGGTGAATTAGACGAGCAGTACTTC
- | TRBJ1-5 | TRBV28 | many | CASSGDLGRHF | TGTGCCAGCAGTGGGGATCTGGGGCGGCATTTT
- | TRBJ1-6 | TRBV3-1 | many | CASSRRQDNSPLHF | TGTGCCAGCAGCCGCCGACAGGATAATTCACCCCTCCACTTT
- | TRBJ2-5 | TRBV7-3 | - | CASSAYGGLETQYF | TGTGCCAGCAGCGCTTACGGGGGGCTGGAGACCCAGTACTTC
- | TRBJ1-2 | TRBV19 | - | CASSPGGGGYTF | TGTGCCAGTAGCCCCGGAGGGGGTGGCTACACCTTC
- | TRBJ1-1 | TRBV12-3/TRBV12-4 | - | CASSLSVPTEAFF | TGTGCCAGCAGTTTATCGGTCCCCACTGAAGCTTTCTTT
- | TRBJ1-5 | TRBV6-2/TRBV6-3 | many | CASSSDGGGPQHF | TGTGCCAGCAGTTCAGACGGGGGCGGGCCCCAGCATTTT
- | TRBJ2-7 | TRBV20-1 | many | CSATGGVTRTYEQYF | TGCAGTGCTACGGGGGGCGTTACTCGAACCTACGAGCAGTACTTC
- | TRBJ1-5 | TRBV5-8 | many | CASRKQGNQPQHF | TGTGCCAGCAGGAAACAGGGAAATCAGCCCCAGCATTTT
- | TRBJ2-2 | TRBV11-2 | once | CASSSFSGGGSTTGELFF | TGTGCCAGCAGCTCCTTTTCTGGGGGGGGCTCGACCACCGGGGAGCTGTTTTTT
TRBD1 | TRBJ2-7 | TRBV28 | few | CASSLGPGQGITYEQYF | TGTGCCAGCAGTTTAGGCCCCGGACAGGGAATCACCTACGAGCAGTACTTC
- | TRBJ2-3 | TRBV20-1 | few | CSARDQGDTQYF | TGCAGTGCTAGAGATCAAGGGGATACGCAGTATTTT
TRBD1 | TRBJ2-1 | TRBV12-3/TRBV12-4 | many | CASSTRTGLYNEQFF | TGTGCCAGCAGTACCCGGACAGGGTTATACAATGAGCAGTTCTTC
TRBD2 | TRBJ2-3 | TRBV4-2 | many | CASSQEGPIAGGTDTQYF | TGTGCCAGCAGCCAAGAGGGACCTATAGCGGGGGGAACAGATACGCAGTATTTT
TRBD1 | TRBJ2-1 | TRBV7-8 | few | CASSLGDRGHEQFF | TGTGCCAGCAGCTTGGGGGACAGGGGACATGAGCAGTTCTTC
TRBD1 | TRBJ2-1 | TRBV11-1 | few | CASSPRATDRGGFSPLGNEQFF | TGTGCCAGCAGCCCGCGAGCCACCGACAGGGGTGGTTTTTCGCCGTTAGGCAATGAGCAGTTCTTC